This T cell receptor beta chain was sequenced during a study of T cell clonality in common variable immunodeficiency. The CDR3 runs to 12 residues. CDR1 and CDR2 from the germline V gene are GTSNPN and SVGIG (reference sequence). Trimming at V came to 6 bases and at J to 6 bases, leaving 6 bases not matched to a gene. Whole-study findings and limits: Fewer TCRbeta clones were shared among CVID subjects than controls. Fewer deletions and N-nucleotide insertions were reportedly seen in common variable immunodeficiency TCR beta sequences. CVID subjects showed higher TCRbeta clonality than healthy controls.

The table came from immunoSEQ multiplex PCR; TCRdb's copy has only in-frame clones and leaves some out. The data show tens of thousands of clones, with none appearing a single time. To note about this clone: Antigen: not known. The read terminates 3 residues ahead of where the CDR3 ends, so the germline J gene completes it.

The sequencing sample was made of peripheral blood mononuclear cells. The chain recombines TRBV30 with TRBJ1-1, with 8 bases lining up with TRBD1. This sequence was found in a human donor with common variable immunodeficiency. The CDR3 DNA, read in part, is TGTGCCTGCCATGACAGGGGACCTGAA. Protein sequence: CACHDRGPE. In full, the CDR3 reads CACHDRGPEAFF.